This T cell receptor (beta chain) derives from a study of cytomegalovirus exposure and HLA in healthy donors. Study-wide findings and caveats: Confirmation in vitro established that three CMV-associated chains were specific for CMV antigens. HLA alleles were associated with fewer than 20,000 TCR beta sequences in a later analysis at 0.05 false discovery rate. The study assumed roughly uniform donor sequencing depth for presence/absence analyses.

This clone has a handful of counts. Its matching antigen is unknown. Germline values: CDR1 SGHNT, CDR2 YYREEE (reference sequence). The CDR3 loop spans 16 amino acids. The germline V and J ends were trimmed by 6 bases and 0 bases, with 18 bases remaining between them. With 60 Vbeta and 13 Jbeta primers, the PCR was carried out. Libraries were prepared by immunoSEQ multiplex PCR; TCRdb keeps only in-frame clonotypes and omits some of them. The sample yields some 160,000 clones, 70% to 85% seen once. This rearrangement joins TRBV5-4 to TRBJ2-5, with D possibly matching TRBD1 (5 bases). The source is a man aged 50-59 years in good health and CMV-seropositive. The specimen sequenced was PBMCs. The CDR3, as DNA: TGTGCCAGCACGCGACTGGCGACAGCTGACCAAGAGACCCAGTACTTC. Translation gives CASTRLATADQETQYF.